Listed below are T cell receptor beta chains from one sample, sequenced in a study of graft-versus-host responses after intestinal transplantation. No antigen has been assigned to these receptors. Profiled with immunoSEQ multiplex PCR; TCRdb holds only in-frame clones, not every one. The sample records around 99,000 clones, over 80% being singletons. The sequencing here drew on unstimulated CD4+ T cells sorted from spleen or lymph node cells, taken before transplant. Every receptor here comes from a human donor who was the organ donor for an intestinal transplant. CDR3s include the opening cysteine and the closing phenylalanine or tryptophan. Each record gives: D gene, V gene, J gene, clone size, CDR3 DNA, CDR3 protein. D genes are given only for firm matches. The listing skips clone size in some rows; elsewhere it reads once, few, many or a size class.

>TRBD2|TRBV27|TRBJ2-1|-
TGTGCCAGCAGACTCGGGACTAGCGGGGGTTCCACTCAGTTCTTC
CASRLGTSGGSTQFF
>-|TRBV30|TRBJ2-7|few
TGTGCCTGGAGTGACAACTACGAGCAGTACTTC
CAWSDNYEQYF
>TRBD1|TRBV27|TRBJ1-6|-
TGTGCCAGCAGTTTCCAACAGGGGGGGCATTCACCCCTCCACTTT
CASSFQQGGHSPLHF
>-|TRBV7-9|TRBJ2-7|-
TGTGCCAGCAGCTTAGTTGGTTACGAGCAGTACTTC
CASSLVGYEQYF
>TRBD1|TRBV7-6|TRBJ1-1|-
TGTGCCAGCAGCTTAGGCTACAGGGGGGGTCACACTGAAGCTTTCTTT
CASSLGYRGGHTEAFF
>-|TRBV18|TRBJ1-3|-
TGTGCCAGCTCACCAGGTTCCAGCTCTGGAAACACCATATATTTT
CASSPGSSSGNTIYF
>-|TRBV30|TRBJ2-7|-
TGTGCCTGGACTCCCTTTTTCGGAGGGTACGAGCAGTACTTC
CAWTPFFGGYEQYF
>-|TRBV23-1|TRBJ1-5|-
TGCGCCAGCAGTCCCTATAAAGGGCTTCAGCCCCAGCATTTT
CASSPYKGLQPQHF
>TRBD1|TRBV9|TRBJ1-1|-
TGTGCCAGCACCCGGACAGGGAGCGGGAACACTGAAGCTTTCTTT
CASTRTGSGNTEAFF
>TRBD2|TRBV7-9|TRBJ2-2|-
TGTGCCAGCAGCTTTCTAGCGGACACCGGGGAGCTGTTTTTT
CASSFLADTGELFF
>-|TRBV12-5|TRBJ1-3|-
TGTGCTAGTGCCAGGGGCTCTGGAAACACCATATATTTT
CASARGSGNTIYF
>-|TRBV7-2|TRBJ2-7|-
TGTGCCAGCAGCTCCGGTAGCGGATTTGCCTACGAGCAGTACTTC
CASSSGSGFAYEQYF
>-|TRBV6-5|TRBJ2-7|-
TGTGCCAGCAGTAGCCACGGAGGTCTTCAGGAGCAGTACTTC
CASSSHGGLQEQYF
>-|TRBV11-2|TRBJ1-1|-
TGTGCCAGCAGCTTTCTCGGCGAGCCGAAAGCTTTCTTT
CASSFLGEPKAFF
>TRBD1|TRBV11-1|TRBJ2-7|-
TGTGCCAGCAGCTTCGCAGGGGGCGGATACGAGCAGTACTTC
CASSFAGGGYEQYF
>TRBD1|TRBV19|TRBJ1-3|-
TGTGCCAGTAGTGTCCGGGACAGGAGACTCGGGGGCACCATATATTTT
CASSVRDRRLGGTIYF
>-|TRBV5-1|TRBJ1-6|-
TGCGCCAGCAGCTATGGGGGCAATAATTCACCCCTCCACTTT
CASSYGGNNSPLHF
>TRBD2|TRBV9|TRBJ2-5|-
TGTGCCAGCAGCGTAGGGACTAGCGGGGGGCAAGAGACCCAGTACTTC
CASSVGTSGGQETQYF
>-|TRBV11-2|TRBJ1-1|-
TGTGCCAGCAGCTTAGACAATATACACACTGAAGCTTTCTTT
CASSLDNIHTEAFF
>-|TRBV9|TRBJ2-1|-
TGTGCCAGCAGCGTAGGGAGATACAATGAGCAGTTCTTC
CASSVGRYNEQFF
>TRBD1|TRBV6-5|TRBJ2-7|once
TGTGCCAGTTGGGACAGGATACACGAGCAGTACTTC
CASWDRIHEQYF
>-|TRBV6-6|TRBJ2-2|once
TGTGCCAGCAGTAACCGGGGGTGGGGCGGGGAGCTGTTTTTT
CASSNRGWGGELFF
>-|TRBV30|TRBJ2-7|once
TGTGCCGCCGCTGTGGGTCCCCACGAGCAGTACTTC
CAAAVGPHEQYF
>-|TRBV7-9|TRBJ1-2|-
TGTGCCAGCAGCTTAGATCGGGGTCCGAACTATGGCTACACCTTC
CASSLDRGPNYGYTF
>TRBD2|TRBV4-2|TRBJ2-1|-
TGTGCCAGCAGCCAAGATGGGACGGGAGGGCCACGTAATGAGCAGTTCTTC
CASSQDGTGGPRNEQFF
>-|TRBV4-2|TRBJ2-2|-
TGTGCCAGCAGCCAAGGTCAGGGGTTCGGGGAGCTGTTTTTT
CASSQGQGFGELFF
>-|TRBV7-2|TRBJ2-7|once
TGTGCCAGCAGCTTAGCGAGGGCCTACGAGCAGTACTTC
CASSLARAYEQYF
>-|TRBV15|TRBJ2-3|-
TGTGCCACCGGCGTATCCGGTAATGAGTATTTT
CATGVSGNEYF
>TRBD2|TRBV11-2|TRBJ2-5|-
TGTGCCAGCACCCGGTTGAGCGGGGCCCAAGAGACCCAGTACTTC
CASTRLSGAQETQYF
>-|TRBV5-1|TRBJ2-5|-
TGCGCCAGCAGCTTGGGACAGGGACTATTCCAAGAGACCCAGTACTTC
CASSLGQGLFQETQYF
>-|TRBV19|TRBJ2-3|-
TGTGCCAGTAGTCGCTTGGGCCTCTCAAGCACAGATACGCAGTATTTT
CASSRLGLSSTDTQYF
>-|TRBV6-5|TRBJ2-7|-
TGTGCCAGCAGCCACTCGAACTATTACGAGCAGTACTTC
CASSHSNYYEQYF